These 25 T cell receptor beta chains came from one sample sequenced in a study of shared clonotypes between healthy human individuals. Clones were read by immunoSEQ multiplex PCR, and TCRdb kept only the in-frame ones, dropping some. There are about 680,000 clones in the sample; 92% occur only once, and nearly 25% lies in the top ten. CD45RO-negative cells were positively selected for CCR7, leaving out terminally differentiated effector memory CD45RA+ cells. Material: naive CD8+ T cells sorted from blood. The source is a man aged 25 to 40 in good health.

V usage is TRBV28 and J usage is TRBJ2-2, with 14 bases that match TRBD2. J was trimmed by 5 bases and V by 11 bases; bases with no gene match: 7. The germline gives CDR1 MDHEN, CDR2 SYDVKM. The CDR3 runs 15 residues. This CDR3 is CAGGLAGGKTGELFF. CDR3 in DNA: TGTGCCGGTGGACTAGCGGGAGGTAAAACCGGGGAGCTGTTTTTT.

A few counts support this clone. This chain joins TRBV6-5 and TRBJ2-7; either TRBD1 or TRBD2 may supply D (6 bases each). Germline V gives CDR1 MNHEY, CDR2 SVGAGI. This CDR3 region has 14 residues. V gave up 4 bases and J gave up 6 bases, with 16 bases separating them. In DNA form, the CDR3 reads TGTGCCAGCAGTTGGACAGTGGAGGGGGGCGAGCAGTACTTC. Its translation: CASSWTVEGGEQYF.

The V gene is TRBV11-2, the J gene TRBJ2-1, with 8 positions matching TRBD2. The CDR3 runs 17 residues. Germline V gene data show CDR1 as SGHAT and CDR2 as FQNNGV. J was trimmed by 3 bases and V by 4 bases; bases with no gene match: 11. The CDR3 here is CASSWGGSGINYNEQFF. Here the CDR3 DNA reads TGTGCCAGCAGCTGGGGGGGTAGCGGGATTAACTACAATGAGCAGTTCTTC.

The rearrangement joins TRBV21-1 to TRBJ1-2. TRBV21-1 is a pseudogene. CDR3 length: 13 amino acids. The CDR3 DNA sequence: TGTGCCAGCAGCCCCGGTCGGAGCTATGGCTACACCTTC. Encoded protein: CASSPGRSYGYTF.

In its sample, this clone was seen once. This chain links TRBV13 with TRBJ2-7; tentatively, D is TRBD1 or TRBD2 (5 bases each). Germline-derived CDR1 and CDR2 are PRHDT and FYEKMQ (reference sequence). V lost 2 bases, J lost 5 bases, and 13 bases lay in between. This CDR3 is built from 14 residues. The CDR3 is CASSLWGSKNEQYF. CDR3 bases: TGTGCCAGCAGCTTATGGGGGAGTAAGAACGAGCAGTACTTC. Looking up the rest from reference TRBV13 and TRBJ2-7 gives the full variable domain: AAGVIQSPRHLIKEKRETATLKCYPIPRHDTVYWYQQGPGQDPQFLISFYEKMQSDKGSIPDRFSAQQFSDYHSELNMSSLELGDSALYFCASSLWGSKNEQYFGPGTRLTVT.

The chain carries TRBV7-9 and TRBJ2-3; D is uncertain. Germline V CDR1 and CDR2: SEHNR, FQNEAQ (reference sequence). CDR3 length: 14 residues. V was clipped by 5 bases and J by 2 bases, with 11 bases between them. CDR3 region: CASSPWADTDTQYF. The CDR3 DNA follows: TGTGCCAGCAGCCCTTGGGCGGACACAGATACGCAGTATTTT.

V and J are TRBV7-9 and TRBJ2-1; perhaps TRBD1 as D (6 bases). The CDR3 has 15 amino acids. Germline V gene sequence: CDR1 SEHNR, CDR2 FQNEAQ (reference sequence). The V and J ends lost 5 bases and 6 bases respectively, with 17 bases between them. The CDR3 spells CASSPTLRDTNEQFF. CDR3 DNA: TGTGCCAGCAGCCCTACCTTACGGGACACCAATGAGCAGTTCTTC. Looking up the rest from reference TRBV7-9 and TRBJ2-1 gives the full variable domain: DTGVSQNPRHKITKRGQNVTFRCDPISEHNRLYWYRQTLGQGPEFLTYFQNEAQLEKSRLLSDRFSAERPKGSFSTLEIQRTEQGDSAMYLCASSPTLRDTNEQFFGPGTRLTVL.

As for this clone: Other DNA variants within this sample encode the same CDR3. The chain has TRBV4-3 and TRBJ2-7, with D hard to call. CDR3 length equals 13 residues. The germline gives CDR1 LGHNA, CDR2 YSLEER. Trimming left V 0 bases short and J 3 bases short, with 6 bases between. The CDR3 reads CASSQDVSYEQYF. In DNA, the CDR3 is TGCGCCAGCAGCCAAGATGTTAGCTACGAGCAGTACTTC.

The chain combines TRBV11-2 with TRBJ2-5; 8 nucleotides align to TRBD1. The CDR3 covers 16 residues. Trimming at V came to 2 bases and at J to 4 bases, leaving 9 bases not matched to a gene. From germline, CDR1 is SGHAT and CDR2 FQNNGV. The chain's CDR3 is CASSLWTGQSRETQYF. The DNA for the CDR3 is TGTGCCAGCAGCTTATGGACAGGGCAGAGTAGAGAGACCCAGTACTTC.

The chain is built from TRBV4-1 and TRBJ2-4; D call uncertain. The germline V gene has CDR1 MGHRA and CDR2 YSYEKL. The V end was cut by 5 bases, the J end by 9 bases, with 20 bases between. This CDR3 has 15 amino acids. CDR3 sequence: CASSRTLERPAIQYF. The CDR3 DNA follows: TGCGCCAGCAGCAGGACGCTAGAGCGTCCAGCCATTCAGTACTTC.

This sequence joins TRBV15 and TRBJ2-7; TRBD1 matches at 8 bases. The CDR3 contains 14 residues. Per germline, CDR1 LNHNV and CDR2 YYDKDF (reference sequence). V shed 0 bases and J 5 bases; nucleotides not matched to a gene: 3. CDR3 sequence reads: CATSREDRVHEQYF. The CDR3 DNA sequence: TGTGCCACCAGCAGAGAGGACAGGGTACACGAGCAGTACTTC.

This clone was counted only a few times. The sample carries other DNA sequences with the same CDR3. The gene calls are TRBV28 and TRBJ2-7; 7 nucleotides match TRBD1. V gave up 6 bases and J gave up 3 bases; unmatched junction bases: 5. Germline assignment: CDR1 MDHEN and CDR2 SYDVKM. This CDR3 is 13 amino acids long. The CDR3 loop reads CASSSGTDYEQYF. CDR3 in DNA: TGTGCCAGCAGCTCGGGGACAGACTACGAGCAGTACTTC.

V and J are TRBV11-1 and TRBJ2-1, with TRBD1 as a possible D gene (5 bases). Trimming took off 3 bases at V and 5 bases at J, with 20 bases between the two ends. The germline CDR1 and CDR2 sequences are SGHAT and FQDESV (reference sequence). The CDR3 contains 17 residues. The CDR3 here is CASSFQAHRQGDNEQFF. The CDR3 bases are TGTGCCAGCAGCTTTCAGGCCCATCGGCAGGGTGACAATGAGCAGTTCTTC.

V is TRBV6-5 and J is TRBJ2-7; 9 bases match TRBD1. The junction had 17 bases not matched to a gene; V was cut back by 6 bases and J by 11 bases. The CDR3 has 15 amino acids. Germline V CDR1 and CDR2: MNHEY, SVGAGI. The chain's CDR3 is CASRTHSLQGAREYF. The DNA for the CDR3 is TGTGCCAGCAGGACCCACTCGTTACAGGGGGCCAGAGAGTACTTC.

This clone has just one count. This same CDR3 is encoded by further DNA sequences in the sample. The V and J genes are TRBV7-9 and TRBJ2-7, with a weak D call TRBD1 (6 bases). CDR1 is SEHNR and CDR2 is FQNEAQ in the germline V gene (reference sequence). CDR3 length: 13 amino acids. V was shortened by 6 bases and J by 4 bases, with 13 bases between the two germline ends. Here the CDR3 DNA reads TGTGCCAGCAGTTCCGGGACAAGTTACGAGCAGTACTTC. It codes for CASSSGTSYEQYF. Together with reference TRBV7-9 and TRBJ2-7, the CDR3 gives the full variable domain: DTGVSQNPRHKITKRGQNVTFRCDPISEHNRLYWYRQTLGQGPEFLTYFQNEAQLEKSRLLSDRFSAERPKGSFSTLEIQRTEQGDSAMYLCASSSGTSYEQYFGPGTRLTVT.

The chain uses TRBV7-9 and TRBJ2-5; the D is unclear. This CDR3 is 13 amino acids long. The germline gives CDR1 SEHNR, CDR2 FQNEAQ (reference sequence). The V and J ends lost 5 bases and 2 bases respectively, with 9 bases between them. The CDR3 coding sequence is TGTGCCAGCAGCCCGCCTAGGCAAGAGACCCAGTACTTC. Translating it yields CASSPPRQETQYF.

This chain uses TRBV7-9 with TRBJ2-1; 7 nucleotides align to TRBD2. This CDR3 is built from 16 residues. CDR1 is SEHNR, CDR2 FQNEAQ, per germline (reference sequence). The V segment lost 5 bases and the J segment 2 bases; nucleotides outside the gene matches: 9. The DNA for the CDR3 is TGTGCCAGCAGCCTACGGACTAGTCGGCCCTACAATGAGCAGTTCTTC. This gives the protein CASSLRTSRPYNEQFF. Full variable domain (outside the CDR3, taken from reference TRBV7-9 and TRBJ2-1): DTGVSQNPRHKITKRGQNVTFRCDPISEHNRLYWYRQTLGQGPEFLTYFQNEAQLEKSRLLSDRFSAERPKGSFSTLEIQRTEQGDSAMYLCASSLRTSRPYNEQFFGPGTRLTVL.

The chain carries TRBV5-4 and TRBJ2-1, with 10 bases matching TRBD2. V shed 6 bases and J 8 bases; nucleotides not matched to a gene: 11. The CDR3 is 15 residues long. In germline, CDR1 is SGHNT, CDR2 YYREEE (reference sequence). CDR3 loop: CASTDRSLAGDEQFF. DNA for the CDR3: TGTGCCAGCACTGATCGGAGCCTAGCGGGGGATGAGCAGTTCTTC.

Remarks on this clone: Other DNA sequences within the sample encode an identical CDR3. The CDR3 DNA reads TGTGCCAGCAGTCCAGGGGGTTCGTCCTACGAGCAGTACTTC. Its translation: CASSPGGSSYEQYF. V and J are TRBV27 and TRBJ2-7, with TRBD1 identical over 7 bases. V lost 5 bases, J lost 1 base, and 5 bases stayed unmatched. The CDR3 has 14 amino acids. Germline V lookup: CDR1 MNHEY, CDR2 SMNVEV (reference sequence).

The rearrangement uses TRBV27 and TRBJ2-7, with 11 bases identical to TRBD2. Unmatched junction bases numbered 6, after V lost 2 bases and J lost 0 bases. Germline V gene lookup returns CDR1 MNHEY and CDR2 SMNVEV (reference sequence). The CDR3 consists of 17 residues. The chain's CDR3 is CASSLTGLAVNSYEQYF. CDR3 bases: TGTGCCAGCAGTTTAACGGGACTAGCGGTCAACTCCTACGAGCAGTACTTC.

V is TRBV6-1 and J is TRBJ2-3; D is undetermined. Germline loops: CDR1 MNHNS, CDR2 SASEGT. CDR3 length: 13 residues. The V end was cut by 4 bases, the J end by 1 base, with 6 bases between. Here the CDR3 reads CASSVGGTDTQYF. CDR3 nucleotides: TGTGCCAGCAGTGTTGGTGGCACAGATACGCAGTATTTT.

The genes are TRBV4-3 and TRBJ2-7, with no clear D. Germline V gene data show CDR1 as LGHNA and CDR2 as YSLEER. The V and J ends lost 8 bases and 2 bases respectively, with 13 bases between them. CDR3 size: 13 residues. This CDR3 reads CASAPERTYEQYF. CDR3 DNA sequence: TGCGCCAGCGCCCCGGAGAGAACCTACGAGCAGTACTTC.

The gene calls are TRBV5-1 and TRBJ2-5; 8 bases align to TRBD2. The CDR3 extends over 17 amino acids. The germline V gene has CDR1 SGHRS and CDR2 YFSETQ. With 3 bases clipped from V and 4 bases from J, the junction kept 14 bases outside the gene matches. The chain's CDR3 is CASSSSQGLEKGETQYF. The DNA of the CDR3 is TGCGCCAGCAGCTCCAGCCAGGGACTAGAGAAAGGAGAGACCCAGTACTTC.

This clone was found a few times. Other DNA sequences in this sample translate to the same CDR3. This chain connects TRBV11-2 to TRBJ2-7; D uncertain. Germline-derived CDR1 and CDR2 are SGHAT and FQNNGV. Trimming removed 3 bases at V and 1 base at J, with 1 base between. The CDR3 extends over 11 amino acids. CDR3 bases: TGTGCCAGCAGCTTTTCCTACGAGCAGTACTTC. It yields the protein CASSFSYEQYF.

The chain joins TRBV15 to TRBJ2-3; D possibly corresponds to TRBD2 (6 bases). The germline V gene encodes CDR1 LNHNV and CDR2 YYDKDF (reference sequence). The CDR3 runs 14 residues. V dropped 6 bases and J dropped 0 bases, with 10 bases sitting between them. The CDR3 is CATRVGGSTDTQYF. The CDR3 DNA reads as TGTGCCACCAGAGTGGGGGGTAGCACAGATACGCAGTATTTT. The full variable domain, completed using reference TRBV15 and TRBJ2-3, is DAMVIQNPRYQVTQFGKPVTLSCSQTLNHNVMYWYQQKSSQAPKLLFHYYDKDFNNEADTPDNFQSRRPNTSFCFLDIRSPGLGDTAMYLCATRVGGSTDTQYFGPGTRLTVL.